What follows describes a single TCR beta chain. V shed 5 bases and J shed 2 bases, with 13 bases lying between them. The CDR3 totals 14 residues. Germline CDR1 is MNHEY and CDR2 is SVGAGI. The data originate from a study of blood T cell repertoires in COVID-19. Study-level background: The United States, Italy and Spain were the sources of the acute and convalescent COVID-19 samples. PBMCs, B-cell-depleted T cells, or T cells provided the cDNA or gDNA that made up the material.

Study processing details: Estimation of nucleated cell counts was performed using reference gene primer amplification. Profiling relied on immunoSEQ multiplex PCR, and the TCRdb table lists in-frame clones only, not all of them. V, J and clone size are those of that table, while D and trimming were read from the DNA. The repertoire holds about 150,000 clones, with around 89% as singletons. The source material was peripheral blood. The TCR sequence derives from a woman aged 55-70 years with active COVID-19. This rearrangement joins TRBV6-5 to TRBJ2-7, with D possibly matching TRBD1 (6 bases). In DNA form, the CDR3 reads TGTGCCAGCAGTACCCCCAGGGGCGCCTACGAGCAGTACTTC. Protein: CASSTPRGAYEQYF.